The entry that follows covers one TCR beta chain sequence. Its target antigen remains unknown. Within one base of it there is no much larger clone, and no base qualities were kept. The protocol used for the library was the immunoSEQ multiplex PCR assay. For the original study's pipeline: To diagnose cytomegalovirus status from the catalog of TCR beta chain sequences, a statistical classification framework was built. Sourced from immuneACCESS, this table was stored by TCRdb with only in-frame sequences that have V and J called. A share of the clones is absent; for the studies checked, an unresolved V gene accounts for under half, and the remainder has no known explanation. For V, J and clone size, that table is used; D and trimming come from the DNA. The sample data list 80,000 to 100,000 clones, and around 85% of these were observed just once. In total, the top ten clones hold about 4% of the sample.

V sheds 5 bases and J sheds 1 base, leaving 23 bases between their ends. CDR1 and CDR2 are read off the germline V gene as SGHVS and FQNEAQ. The CDR3 runs 18 residues from the cysteine to the phenylalanine. Solely the CDR3 DNA is kept, with 54 bases framed from the first base. Donors formed part of the validation cohort, which comprised over a hundred subjects and was distinct from the first cohort of under 850 subjects. The sample belongs to a study of cytomegalovirus exposure and HLA in healthy donors (dated by TCRdb to about 2017). Study-level background: The 666 repertoires of the first cohort and the 120 or so validation repertoires were produced on the same platform, according to a later analysis. To predict cytomegalovirus infection status, the study combined high-throughput TCR immunosequencing, statistical association of individual TCRs with disease status, and machine learning. The study aimed to test whether cataloging public T cell receptors could reveal signatures of past pathogen exposure. Besides the first cohort of approximately 670 subjects, a separate validation cohort made up of 90 to 150 different subjects was used.

Points the paper makes about the study in general: A later analysis had no HLA typing for the validation cohort, so co-occurrence there was scored across all 130 or so repertoires. Most TCR sequences were seen in very few donors, while some public TCRs were found in many individuals. It was suggested by the authors that the approach could potentially be generalized to other disease states and immunological phenotypes. In vitro tests confirmed that three of the cytomegalovirus-associated TCR beta chains recognize cytomegalovirus antigens. A later analysis found that TCRs clustered in the first cohort also tended to co-occur in the 110 or so validation repertoires, with roughly 95% of cluster scores above 0. A total of 150 to 200 TCR beta chains were listed by the study as associated with cytomegalovirus. The classifier was reported to diagnose cytomegalovirus status with high specificity and sensitivity in both the original and validation cohorts.

The V and J segments used are TRBV7-8 and TRBJ1-2, with the D gene not confidently named. Sequenced: PBMCs. The source of this sequence is a woman aged 30 to 39 in good health and CMV-seronegative. The nucleotide sequence is given as TGTGCCAGCAGCGAAACAGAGCGGGGAGATTTGGATAACTATGGCTACACCTTC. It is translated as CASSETERGDLDNYGYTF. The reference TRBV7-8 and TRBJ1-2 proteins fill in what lies around the CDR3, so the full variable domain reads GAGVSQSPRYKVAKRGQDVALRCDPISGHVSLFWYQQALGQGPEFLTYFQNEAQLDKSGLPSDRFFAERPEGSVSTLKIQRTQQEDSAVYLCASSETERGDLDNYGYTFGSGTRLTVV.